Listed below are T cell receptor beta chains from one sample, sequenced in a study of blood T cell repertoires in COVID-19. Assay: immunoSEQ multiplex PCR; the TCRdb copy retains only in-frame clones and omits some. The data contain under 400,000 clones, around 88% of them singletons. Sequenced material: peripheral blood. The receptors shown here come from a woman in her twenties or thirties with COVID-19, enrolled during active disease. The CDR3 runs from the conserved cysteine through the conserved F or W. Fields, in order: J gene, clone size, D gene, V gene, CDR3 DNA, CDR3 protein. D genes are given only for firm matches. Clone size, where shown, is once, few, many, or a class for clones that have expanded.

j_call: TRBJ2-7; clone_size: once; d_call: TRBD2; v_call: TRBV7-9; cdr3_nt: TGTGCCAGCAGCTTTACACTAGCGGGGGAAGACGAGCAGTACTTC; cdr3_aa: CASSFTLAGEDEQYF
j_call: TRBJ1-1; clone_size: NA; d_call: NA; v_call: TRBV29-1; cdr3_nt: TGCAGCGTTGAAAACGGGGGGCAGGCTGAAGCTTTCTTT; cdr3_aa: CSVENGGQAEAFF
j_call: TRBJ1-2; clone_size: NA; d_call: NA; v_call: TRBV9; cdr3_nt: TGTGCCAGCAGCGTAGAGGTCAGGGGATATGGCTACACCTTC; cdr3_aa: CASSVEVRGYGYTF
j_call: TRBJ1-1; clone_size: few; d_call: NA; v_call: TRBV7-9; cdr3_nt: TGTGCCAGCGGGAGGGTTTCTGAAGCTTTCTTT; cdr3_aa: CASGRVSEAFF
j_call: TRBJ2-5; clone_size: NA; d_call: TRBD2; v_call: TRBV3-1/TRBV3-2; cdr3_nt: TGTGCCTGCGACGGGGGGGAAGAGACCCAGTACTTC; cdr3_aa: CACDGGEETQYF
j_call: TRBJ1-2; clone_size: NA; d_call: TRBD1; v_call: TRBV28; cdr3_nt: TGTGCCAGCAGTTTGGCCCGGACAGGGCCCTTCGGTGGCTACACCTTC; cdr3_aa: CASSLARTGPFGGYTF
j_call: TRBJ1-1; clone_size: few; d_call: NA; v_call: TRBV11-3; cdr3_nt: TGTGCCAGCAGCTTGTCTCGGAACACTGAAGCTTTCTTT; cdr3_aa: CASSLSRNTEAFF
j_call: TRBJ2-2; clone_size: NA; d_call: NA; v_call: TRBV23-1; cdr3_nt: TGCGCCAGCAGTCATTACAGGGAAGGCACCGGGGAGCTGTTTTTT; cdr3_aa: CASSHYREGTGELFF
j_call: TRBJ2-7; clone_size: NA; d_call: NA; v_call: TRBV12-3/TRBV12-4; cdr3_nt: TGTGCCAGCAGTTTAACAGGGTACTACGAGCAGTACTTC; cdr3_aa: CASSLTGYYEQYF
j_call: TRBJ1-1; clone_size: NA; d_call: NA; v_call: TRBV15; cdr3_nt: TGTGCCACCAGCAGAGATTGGGCCACTGAAGCTTTCTTT; cdr3_aa: CATSRDWATEAFF
j_call: TRBJ2-2; clone_size: NA; d_call: TRBD1; v_call: TRBV5-4; cdr3_nt: TGTGCCAGCAGGAGGGACAGAGGGAACACCGGGGAGCTGTTTTTT; cdr3_aa: CASRRDRGNTGELFF
j_call: TRBJ1-2; clone_size: NA; d_call: NA; v_call: TRBV5-4; cdr3_nt: TGTGCCAGCAGCTTGGGGGGAGCCAACTATGGCTACACCTTC; cdr3_aa: CASSLGGANYGYTF
j_call: TRBJ1-2; clone_size: NA; d_call: TRBD1; v_call: TRBV18; cdr3_nt: TGTGCCAGCTCACCAACAACAGGGGGCTATGGCTACACCTTC; cdr3_aa: CASSPTTGGYGYTF
j_call: TRBJ1-2; clone_size: NA; d_call: NA; v_call: TRBV18; cdr3_nt: TGTGCCAGCTCACCACCGATAGGCGGGCTTGGCTACACCTTC; cdr3_aa: CASSPPIGGLGYTF
j_call: TRBJ1-2; clone_size: NA; d_call: NA; v_call: TRBV23-1; cdr3_nt: TGCGCCAGCAGAAAGGGGAATCACTATGGCTACACCTTC; cdr3_aa: CASRKGNHYGYTF